One and the same sample provided the 13 T cell receptor beta chains below, sequenced in a study of early T cells in non-severe SARS-CoV-2 infection. MiXCR, applied by TCRdb to the 5' RACE reads, yields one record per CDR3 protein. This table holds under 80,000 distinct CDR3 sequences, 11% found once. Sequenced input: whole blood. These TCRs come from an adult who was a healthcare worker with PCR-confirmed SARS-CoV-2 infection or an uninfected control (not recorded which).

V is TRBV27 and J is TRBJ2-7; 9 bases line up with TRBD2. V shed 2 bases and J 2 bases; nucleotides not matched to a gene: 4. This CDR3 spans 15 amino acids. CDR1 and CDR2 from the germline V gene are MNHEY and SMNVEV (reference sequence). CDR3 protein: CASSLRAGGPYEQYF. In nucleotides, the CDR3 is TGTGCCAGCAGTTTAAGGGCGGGGGGGCCCTACGAGCAGTACTTC.

This clonotype was seen ten or more times. This rearrangement joins TRBV6-5 to TRBJ2-2; D is unclear. The CDR3 consists of 15 residues. Trimming shortened V by 0 bases and J by 4 bases, and 9 bases separated the two germline ends. CDR1 and CDR2 (germline): MNHEY, SVGAGI. The CDR3 loop is CASSYSGPGTGELFF. In nucleotides, the CDR3 is TGTGCCAGCAGTTACTCGGGTCCGGGCACCGGGGAGCTGTTTTTT.

Many counts were recorded for this clonotype. The chain employs TRBV7-8 and TRBJ2-2; no clear D gene. V was shortened by 1 base and J by 0 bases, with 9 bases between the two germline ends. Germline loops: CDR1 SGHVS, CDR2 FQNEAQ. The CDR3 covers 16 residues. CDR3 sequence (DNA): TGTGCCAGCAGCTTAGTGGGTCAGCCGAACACCGGGGAGCTGTTTTTT. Its translation: CASSLVGQPNTGELFF.

The V call is TRBV20-1, the J call TRBJ2-1, with 8 bases identical to TRBD2. With 2 bases clipped from V and 0 bases from J, the junction kept 3 bases outside the gene matches. The CDR3 consists of 15 residues. Germline-derived CDR1 and CDR2 are DFQATT and SNEGSKA (reference sequence). The CDR3 region has the DNA TGCAGTGCTAGAACTAGCGGAAGCTCCTACAATGAGCAGTTCTTC. It translates to CSARTSGSSYNEQFF.

This clonotype was observed many times. The rearrangement links TRBV4-1 to TRBJ1-4, with D maybe TRBD1 (5 bases). This CDR3 spans 16 amino acids. CDR1 MGHRA and CDR2 YSYEKL come from the germline V gene. V was shortened by 1 base and J by 6 bases, with 15 bases between the two germline ends. In DNA form, the CDR3 reads TGCGCCAGCAGCCAAGTGTGGTCCAGGGTGGATGAAAAACTGTTTTTT. It translates to CASSQVWSRVDEKLFF.

CDR3 sequence (DNA): TGTGCCAGCAGTGGCCGCCTGAGTGAAGCTTTCTTT. Its translation: CASSGRLSEAFF. The V call is TRBV25-1, the J call TRBJ1-1; the D is unclear. CDR1 and CDR2 (germline): MGHDK, SYGVNS. The V and J ends lost 4 bases and 7 bases respectively, with 10 bases between them. This CDR3 contains 12 residues. Drawing the rest from reference TRBV25-1 and TRBJ1-1, the complete variable domain is EADIYQTPRYLVIGTGKKITLECSQTMGHDKMYWYQQDPGMELHLIHYSYGVNSTEKGDLSSESTVSRIRTEHFPLTLESARPSHTSQYLCASSGRLSEAFFGQGTRLTVV.

Many counts were recorded for this clonotype. J is TRBJ2-7 and V is TRBV19, with TRBD1 matching 7 bases. V trimming: 3 bases; J trimming: 4 bases; junction bases outside the gene matches: 3. Germline V gene lookup returns CDR1 LNHDA and CDR2 SQIVND (reference sequence). The CDR3 spans 13 residues. This CDR3 reads CASSMGQKYEQYF. Here the CDR3 DNA reads TGTGCCAGTAGTATGGGACAGAAGTACGAGCAGTACTTC.

In its sample, this clonotype was seen many times. The V call is TRBV6-1, the J call TRBJ2-2, with D tentatively TRBD2 (6 bases). Germline V CDR1 and CDR2: MNHNS, SASEGT. V was pared by 7 bases and J by 5 bases, with 11 bases between. The CDR3 runs to 13 residues. The DNA for the CDR3 is TGTGCCAGCATCCGTGGGGGGACCGGGGAGCTGTTTTTT. It is translated as CASIRGGTGELFF.

The V and J genes are TRBV10-3 and TRBJ2-3; weak D call: TRBD1 (5 bases). V lost 8 bases and J 0 bases, leaving 12 bases between the germline ends. The CDR3 contains 14 residues. The germline CDR1 and CDR2 sequences are ENHRY and SYGVKD. CDR3 nucleotide sequence: TGTGCCATCGGCAGGGCACGAAGCACAGATACGCAGTATTTT. This sequence encodes CAIGRARSTDTQYF.

This clonotype turned up a few times. The chain links TRBV7-2 to TRBJ2-3; a possible D gene is TRBD1 (6 bases). V lost 6 bases and J lost 3, with 7 bases in between. The CDR3 loop spans 12 amino acids. Germline V gene lookup returns CDR1 SGHTA and CDR2 FQGNSA. CDR3 bases: TGTGCCAGCAGAACAGGGACAGATACGCAGTATTTT. Its protein product is CASRTGTDTQYF. The full variable domain, completed using reference TRBV7-2 and TRBJ2-3, is GAGVSQSPSNKVTEKGKDVELRCDPISGHTALYWYRQSLGQGLEFLIYFQGNSAPDKSGLPSDRFSAERTGGSVSTLTIQRTQQEDSAVYLCASRTGTDTQYFGPGTRLTVL.

For the CDR3, the DNA is TGTGCCAGCAGCGTCCGAAACGCTCCGGGACGGATGTTTTTT. Protein sequence: CASSVRNAPGRMFF. J is TRBJ1-4 and V is TRBV9, with a possible D match to TRBD1 (5 bases). Trimming left V 2 bases short and J 15 bases short, with 20 bases between. Germline CDR1 is SGDLS and CDR2 is YYNGEE. The CDR3 contains 14 residues.

This clonotype was seen at least ten times. The rearrangement links TRBV5-8 to TRBJ1-2; D may be TRBD1 (5 bases). The CDR3 consists of 15 residues. Looked up from germline, CDR1 is SGHTS and CDR2 is YDEGEE. Trimming stripped 0 bases from V and 3 bases from J, with 12 bases between. The CDR3 here is CASSLARGRDYGYTF. DNA for the CDR3: TGTGCCAGCAGCTTGGCTCGGGGCAGGGACTATGGCTACACCTTC.

This clonotype was picked up a small number of times. The chain has TRBV6-6 and TRBJ1-6; possibly TRBD1 for D (6 bases). The ends were cut back, 7 bases at V and 10 bases at J, with 17 bases in the middle. Germline CDR1 reads MNHNY; CDR2 reads SVGAGI (reference sequence). The CDR3 sequence is 14 residues long. CDR3 bases: TGTGCCAGCACCCACGGGGTTAGGGGGTCACCCCTCCACTTT. It is translated as CASTHGVRGSPLHF.